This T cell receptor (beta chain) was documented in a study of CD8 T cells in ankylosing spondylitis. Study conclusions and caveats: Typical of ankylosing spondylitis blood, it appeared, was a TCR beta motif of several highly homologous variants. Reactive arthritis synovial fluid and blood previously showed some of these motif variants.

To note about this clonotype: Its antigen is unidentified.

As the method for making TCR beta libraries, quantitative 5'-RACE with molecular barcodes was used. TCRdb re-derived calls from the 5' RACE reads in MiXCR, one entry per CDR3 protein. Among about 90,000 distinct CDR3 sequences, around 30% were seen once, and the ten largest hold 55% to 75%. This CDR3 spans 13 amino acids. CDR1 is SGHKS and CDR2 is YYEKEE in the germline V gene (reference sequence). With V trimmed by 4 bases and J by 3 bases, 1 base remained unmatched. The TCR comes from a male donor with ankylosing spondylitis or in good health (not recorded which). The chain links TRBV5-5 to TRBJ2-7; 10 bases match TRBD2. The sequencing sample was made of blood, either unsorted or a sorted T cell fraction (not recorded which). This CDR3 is CASSIAGGYEQYF. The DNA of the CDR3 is TGTGCCAGCAGCATAGCGGGGGGCTACGAGCAGTACTTC.